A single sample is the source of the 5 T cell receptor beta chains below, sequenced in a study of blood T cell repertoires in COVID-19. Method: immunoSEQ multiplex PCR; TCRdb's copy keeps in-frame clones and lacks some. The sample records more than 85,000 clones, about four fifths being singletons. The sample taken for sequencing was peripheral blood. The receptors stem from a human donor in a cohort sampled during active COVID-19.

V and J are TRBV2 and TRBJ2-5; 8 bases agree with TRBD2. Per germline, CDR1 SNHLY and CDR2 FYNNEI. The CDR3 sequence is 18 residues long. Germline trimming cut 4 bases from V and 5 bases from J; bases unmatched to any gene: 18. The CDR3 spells CASSGSLSGSLNGETQYF. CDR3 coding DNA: TGTGCCAGCAGTGGTTCCCTGAGCGGGAGCTTGAATGGGGAGACCCAGTACTTC.

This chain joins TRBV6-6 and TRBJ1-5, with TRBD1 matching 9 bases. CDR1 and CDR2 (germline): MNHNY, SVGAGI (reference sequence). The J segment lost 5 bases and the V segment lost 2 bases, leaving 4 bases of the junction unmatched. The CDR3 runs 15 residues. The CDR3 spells CASSYRTGEYQPQHF. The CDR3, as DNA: TGTGCCAGCAGTTACAGGACAGGGGAATATCAGCCCCAGCATTTT.

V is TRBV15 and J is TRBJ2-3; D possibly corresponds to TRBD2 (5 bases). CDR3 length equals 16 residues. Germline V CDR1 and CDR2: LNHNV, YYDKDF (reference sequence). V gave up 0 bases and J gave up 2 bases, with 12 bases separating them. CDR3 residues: CATSRDRTSSTDTQYF. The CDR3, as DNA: TGTGCCACCAGCAGAGATAGGACTTCCTCCACAGATACGCAGTATTTT.

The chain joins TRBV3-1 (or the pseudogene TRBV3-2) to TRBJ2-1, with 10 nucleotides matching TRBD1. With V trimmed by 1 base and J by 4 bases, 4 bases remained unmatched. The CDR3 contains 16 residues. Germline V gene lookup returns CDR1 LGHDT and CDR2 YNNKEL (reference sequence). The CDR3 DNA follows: TGTGCCAGCAGCCAAGGGGGGGGACAGGGGTACAATGAGCAGTTCTTC. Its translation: CASSQGGGQGYNEQFF.

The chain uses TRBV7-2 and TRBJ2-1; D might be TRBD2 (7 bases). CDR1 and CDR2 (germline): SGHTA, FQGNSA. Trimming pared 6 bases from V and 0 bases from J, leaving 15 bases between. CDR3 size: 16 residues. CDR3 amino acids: CASRPGGRSSYNEQFF. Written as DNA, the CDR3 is TGTGCCAGCAGACCGGGGGGCAGGAGCTCCTACAATGAGCAGTTCTTC.